This entry lists 4 T cell receptor beta chains sequenced from one sample in a study of CXCR3-negative and CXCR3-positive naive CD8 T cells. The TRB cDNA libraries were prepared by 5' RACE with UMI labels. Each CDR3 protein gets one entry in TCRdb, which reprocessed the 5' RACE reads and gives no DNA. The repertoire table contains approximately 41,000 distinct CDR3 sequences. Sequenced sample: memory CD8+ T cells from blood. These receptors came from a human donor in good health. Some clones in this sample may be carry-over from other donors' samples.

The gene calls are TRBV7-6 and TRBJ2-7; TCRdb reports TRBD1, a call that lacks DNA to check it against. The CDR3 is 14 residues long. CDR1 is SGHVS, CDR2 FNYEAQ, per germline. The CDR3 loop is CASSPNRAYYEQYF.

V usage is TRBV29-1 and J usage is TRBJ1-1. Germline V CDR1 and CDR2: SQVTM, ANQGSEA. The CDR3 loop spans 11 amino acids. CDR3 loop: CSVTKNTEAFF. Variable domain in full (rest from reference TRBV29-1 and TRBJ1-1): SAVISQKPSRDICQRGTSLTIQCQVDSQVTMMFWYRQQPGQSLTLIATANQGSEATYESGFVIDKFPISRPNLTFSTLTVSNMSPEDSSIYLCSVTKNTEAFFGQGTRLTVV.

The CDR3 sequence is CPSSPMGQGASPLHF. The chain recombines TRBV7-3 with TRBJ1-6; no DNA is available, so the TRBD1 call from TCRdb remains unchecked. The CDR3 is 15 amino acids. CDR1 SGHTA and CDR2 FQGTGA come from the germline V gene.

This chain uses TRBV7-9 with TRBJ2-1. This CDR3 has 12 residues. Germline CDR1 and CDR2: SEHNR and FQNEAQ (reference sequence). CDR3 sequence: CASSHERNEQFF. Variable domain in full (rest from reference TRBV7-9 and TRBJ2-1): DTGVSQNPRHKITKRGQNVTFRCDPISEHNRLYWYRQTLGQGPEFLTYFQNEAQLEKSRLLSDRFSAERPKGSFSTLEIQRTEQGDSAMYLCASSHERNEQFFGPGTRLTVL.